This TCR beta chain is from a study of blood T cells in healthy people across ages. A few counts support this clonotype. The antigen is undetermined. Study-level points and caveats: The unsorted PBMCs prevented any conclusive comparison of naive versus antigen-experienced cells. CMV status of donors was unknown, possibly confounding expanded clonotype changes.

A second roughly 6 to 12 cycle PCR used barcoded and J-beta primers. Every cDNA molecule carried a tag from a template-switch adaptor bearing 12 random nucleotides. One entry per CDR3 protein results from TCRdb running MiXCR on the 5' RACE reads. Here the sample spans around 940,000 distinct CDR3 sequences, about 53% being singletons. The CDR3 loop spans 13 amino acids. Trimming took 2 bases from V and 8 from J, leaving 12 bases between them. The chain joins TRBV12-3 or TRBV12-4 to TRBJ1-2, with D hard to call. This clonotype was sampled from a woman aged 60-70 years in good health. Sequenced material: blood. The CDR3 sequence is CASSLSPALGYTF. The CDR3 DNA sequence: TGTGCCAGCAGTTTAAGCCCGGCACTGGGCTACACCTTC.